Listed below are T cell receptor beta chains from one sample, sequenced in a study of T cells after yellow fever vaccination. TCRdb used MiXCR to reprocess the 5' RACE reads, holding one entry per CDR3 protein. The table lists 150,000 to 200,000 distinct CDR3 sequences, approximately 6% of them singletons, with under 3% in the top ten. The sample here was CD4+ T cells sorted from PBMCs, taken on the day of the first yellow fever vaccination. All receptors come from a man younger than 30 who received the YFV17D yellow fever vaccine. The conserved cysteine and the conserved F or W are not part of the CDR3 here. Clone size is stated in some rows and not others, as once, few, many or a class when expanded.

abundance: few; j_gene: TRBJ2-7; v_gene: TRBV9; CDR3aa: ASSVLPGISYEQY
abundance: many; j_gene: TRBJ1-2; v_gene: TRBV5-1; CDR3aa: ASSPGFPLSDYGYT
abundance: NA; j_gene: TRBJ1-1; v_gene: TRBV5-1; CDR3aa: ASSPTPAPSFLTTEAF
abundance: many; j_gene: TRBJ2-3; v_gene: TRBV28; CDR3aa: ASSSPGTKALTDTQY
abundance: many; j_gene: TRBJ1-1; v_gene: TRBV18; CDR3aa: ASRAGAGMNTEAF
abundance: NA; j_gene: TRBJ2-3; v_gene: TRBV5-4; CDR3aa: ASSGVPDTQY
abundance: many; j_gene: TRBJ2-1; v_gene: TRBV30; CDR3aa: AWRGYNEQF
abundance: many; j_gene: TRBJ2-3; v_gene: TRBV6-1; CDR3aa: ASSAETTQY
abundance: many; j_gene: TRBJ2-3; v_gene: TRBV7-2; CDR3aa: ASSLDGGLADTQY
abundance: few; j_gene: TRBJ2-5; v_gene: TRBV15; CDR3aa: ATSDRDQETQY
abundance: NA; j_gene: TRBJ2-3; v_gene: TRBV5-3; CDR3aa: ARSPTAGGPVRGDTQY
abundance: many; j_gene: TRBJ2-5; v_gene: TRBV24-1; CDR3aa: ARAGENQETQY
abundance: many; j_gene: TRBJ2-3; v_gene: TRBV7-9; CDR3aa: ASSPQGNSLTDTQY
abundance: few; j_gene: TRBJ1-1; v_gene: TRBV4-2; CDR3aa: ASSQVRENTEAF
abundance: NA; j_gene: TRBJ2-7; v_gene: TRBV29-1; CDR3aa: SVGVGSRTVDEQY
abundance: many; j_gene: TRBJ2-5; v_gene: TRBV3-1; CDR3aa: ASSQMAGEETQY
abundance: NA; j_gene: TRBJ2-6; v_gene: TRBV9; CDR3aa: ASNQGTGANVLT
abundance: many; j_gene: TRBJ2-1; v_gene: TRBV20-1; CDR3aa: SATFLPPVQF
abundance: NA; j_gene: TRBJ1-1; v_gene: TRBV5-4; CDR3aa: ASTRGDSFEAF
abundance: many; j_gene: TRBJ2-5; v_gene: TRBV2; CDR3aa: ASSVETQY
abundance: many; j_gene: TRBJ1-4; v_gene: TRBV6-2/TRBV6-3; CDR3aa: ASRWTGNEKLF
abundance: many; j_gene: TRBJ1-5; v_gene: TRBV20-1; CDR3aa: SATSWKANQPQH
abundance: few; j_gene: TRBJ1-2; v_gene: TRBV20-1; CDR3aa: SARDQGFGYT
abundance: many; j_gene: TRBJ2-3; v_gene: TRBV6-2/TRBV6-3; CDR3aa: ASSWGGQATDTQY
abundance: many; j_gene: TRBJ1-1; v_gene: TRBV5-1; CDR3aa: ASSLSGRAGGNTEAF
abundance: many; j_gene: TRBJ2-7; v_gene: TRBV12-3/TRBV12-4; CDR3aa: ASSSQGTLYEQY
abundance: many; j_gene: TRBJ2-7; v_gene: TRBV7-6; CDR3aa: ASSLGGDAYEQY
abundance: few; j_gene: TRBJ2-5; v_gene: TRBV4-2; CDR3aa: ASSQDVSSQETQY
abundance: many; j_gene: TRBJ1-1; v_gene: TRBV5-1; CDR3aa: ASRESSNTEAF
abundance: many; j_gene: TRBJ1-5; v_gene: TRBV5-1; CDR3aa: ASSPGHGNQPQH
abundance: many; j_gene: TRBJ2-2; v_gene: TRBV12-3/TRBV12-4; CDR3aa: ASSLGPGSCF
abundance: many; j_gene: TRBJ1-5; v_gene: TRBV15; CDR3aa: ATSLSLGREGQPQH
abundance: NA; j_gene: TRBJ1-2; v_gene: TRBV5-1; CDR3aa: ASSLVGDYGYT
abundance: NA; j_gene: TRBJ2-2; v_gene: TRBV20-1; CDR3aa: SARGLAGGDGELF
abundance: many; j_gene: TRBJ1-1; v_gene: TRBV6-5; CDR3aa: ASSYVADVWNTEAF
abundance: many; j_gene: TRBJ1-3; v_gene: TRBV28; CDR3aa: ASSSPGESSGNTIY
abundance: NA; j_gene: TRBJ2-3; v_gene: TRBV5-4; CDR3aa: ASSRQNTQY
abundance: many; j_gene: TRBJ2-3; v_gene: TRBV6-2/TRBV6-3; CDR3aa: ASSTRGAATDTQY
abundance: few; j_gene: TRBJ1-5; v_gene: TRBV12-3/TRBV12-4; CDR3aa: AFSLYLSSGRYNQPQH
abundance: many; j_gene: TRBJ2-7; v_gene: TRBV2; CDR3aa: ASSLTENYEQY
abundance: few; j_gene: TRBJ2-3; v_gene: TRBV11-2; CDR3aa: ASSLNPAGASNTDTQY
abundance: many; j_gene: TRBJ1-2; v_gene: TRBV10-3; CDR3aa: AIRESTGDYGYT
abundance: many; j_gene: TRBJ2-5; v_gene: TRBV18; CDR3aa: ASSVTGTVQETQY
abundance: few; j_gene: TRBJ1-4; v_gene: TRBV7-8; CDR3aa: ASSLRTNEKLF
abundance: few; j_gene: TRBJ1-5; v_gene: TRBV19; CDR3aa: ASILRGSNQPQH
abundance: many; j_gene: TRBJ2-3; v_gene: TRBV5-1; CDR3aa: ASSWAEDTQY
abundance: many; j_gene: TRBJ1-5; v_gene: TRBV19; CDR3aa: ASSRTGGGNQPQH
abundance: many; j_gene: TRBJ2-3; v_gene: TRBV12-3/TRBV12-4; CDR3aa: ASSPGVSTDTQY
abundance: NA; j_gene: TRBJ2-1; v_gene: TRBV30; CDR3aa: AWKRLGYNEQF
abundance: many; j_gene: TRBJ2-1; v_gene: TRBV9; CDR3aa: ASSGYASFEQF
abundance: NA; j_gene: TRBJ2-3; v_gene: TRBV7-2; CDR3aa: ARGAHLALTDTQY
abundance: NA; j_gene: TRBJ1-6; v_gene: TRBV15; CDR3aa: ATSSDRPSPLH
abundance: many; j_gene: TRBJ1-1; v_gene: TRBV5-1; CDR3aa: ASRSLSRNTEAF
abundance: NA; j_gene: TRBJ2-3; v_gene: TRBV6-1; CDR3aa: ASRTLGTDTQY
abundance: many; j_gene: TRBJ1-6; v_gene: TRBV12-3/TRBV12-4; CDR3aa: ASSFDRENSPLH
abundance: few; j_gene: TRBJ1-3; v_gene: TRBV4-3; CDR3aa: ASSQVHSGNTIY
abundance: few; j_gene: TRBJ1-1; v_gene: TRBV18; CDR3aa: ASSPAGAEAF
abundance: few; j_gene: TRBJ2-7; v_gene: TRBV13; CDR3aa: ASSGDRVARQY